This is a list of T cell receptor beta chains from one sample in a study of blood T cell repertoires in COVID-19. Assay used: immunoSEQ multiplex PCR; TCRdb lists only in-frame clones, some missing. This repertoire shows more than 250,000 clones, under 90% found once; its top ten account for approximately 9%. The sample comprised peripheral blood. The receptors were sampled from a human donor in a cohort sampled during active COVID-19. The CDR3 runs from the conserved cysteine through the conserved F or W. The D gene is left open where the match is weak. Some rows mark clone size as missing; the rest say once, few, many or name a class of expanded clone.

v_call: TRBV6-1; d_call: -; j_call: TRBJ1-2; cdr3_length: 16; clone_size: once; cdr3_nt: TGTGCCAGCAGTGAAGTAGGACAATCGTCACTCCATGGCTACACCTTC; cdr3_aa: CASSEVGQSSLHGYTF
v_call: TRBV5-6; d_call: -; j_call: TRBJ2-1; cdr3_length: 14; clone_size: few; cdr3_nt: TGTGCCAGCAGCTTAGAGGGCCTAAGGAATGAGCAGTTCTTC; cdr3_aa: CASSLEGLRNEQFF
v_call: TRBV19; d_call: -; j_call: TRBJ2-2; cdr3_length: 14; clone_size: -; cdr3_nt: TGTGCCAGTAGTATCACAGGGAACACCGGGGAGCTGTTTTTT; cdr3_aa: CASSITGNTGELFF
v_call: TRBV7-8; d_call: -; j_call: TRBJ2-4; cdr3_length: 18; clone_size: -; cdr3_nt: TGTGCCAGCAGCTTAAGTTTAACAGCCACCTTAGCCAAAAACATTCAGTACTTC; cdr3_aa: CASSLSLTATLAKNIQYF
v_call: TRBV10-3; d_call: -; j_call: TRBJ1-2; cdr3_length: 14; clone_size: -; cdr3_nt: TGTGCCATCAGCCCCACCCAGGATAACTATGGCTACACCTTC; cdr3_aa: CAISPTQDNYGYTF
v_call: TRBV5-4; d_call: TRBD2; j_call: TRBJ2-3; cdr3_length: 16; clone_size: -; cdr3_nt: TGTGCCAGCAGGAAACCTAGCGGGGCAAACACAGATACGCAGTATTTT; cdr3_aa: CASRKPSGANTDTQYF
v_call: TRBV2; d_call: TRBD1; j_call: TRBJ2-5; cdr3_length: 15; clone_size: once; cdr3_nt: TGTGCCAGCTCACGGGACAGGGGGCAAAGAGAGACCCAGTACTTC; cdr3_aa: CASSRDRGQRETQYF
v_call: TRBV6-4; d_call: -; j_call: TRBJ1-1; cdr3_length: 13; clone_size: -; cdr3_nt: TGTGCCAGCAGTGAGGGGGCCAACACTGAAGCTTTCTTT; cdr3_aa: CASSEGANTEAFF
v_call: TRBV7-6; d_call: TRBD2; j_call: TRBJ2-1; cdr3_length: 16; clone_size: -; cdr3_nt: TGTGCCAGCAGCTTTAATCTAGCGGGGGGCAAGGCTGAGCAGTTCTTC; cdr3_aa: CASSFNLAGGKAEQFF
v_call: TRBV6-2/TRBV6-3; d_call: TRBD2; j_call: TRBJ2-7; cdr3_length: 14; clone_size: -; cdr3_nt: TGTGCCAGCAGCCTAGCGGGGGGGCCTCGCGAGCAGTACTTC; cdr3_aa: CASSLAGGPREQYF
v_call: TRBV7-9; d_call: -; j_call: TRBJ1-3; cdr3_length: 16; clone_size: -; cdr3_nt: TGTGCCAGCAGCTTAGCGCGGGGGTTCTCTGGAAACACCATATATTTT; cdr3_aa: CASSLARGFSGNTIYF
v_call: TRBV6-5; d_call: -; j_call: TRBJ2-7; cdr3_length: 12; clone_size: -; cdr3_nt: TGTGCCAGTGGGGACACACCCTACGAGCAGTACTTC; cdr3_aa: CASGDTPYEQYF
v_call: TRBV7-7; d_call: TRBD1; j_call: TRBJ2-5; cdr3_length: 15; clone_size: -; cdr3_nt: TGTGCTAGCAGCCCACGACAGGGGGCAAGAGAGACCCAGTACTTC; cdr3_aa: CASSPRQGARETQYF
v_call: TRBV5-4; d_call: TRBD1; j_call: TRBJ1-5; cdr3_length: 13; clone_size: -; cdr3_nt: TGTGCCAGCAGCTGGGACAGGGGTCAGCCCCAGCATTTT; cdr3_aa: CASSWDRGQPQHF
v_call: TRBV5-1; d_call: -; j_call: TRBJ2-3; cdr3_length: 16; clone_size: -; cdr3_nt: TGCGCCAGCAGTTGGGCTGGTTACGGTTCCACAGATACGCAGTATTTT; cdr3_aa: CASSWAGYGSTDTQYF
v_call: TRBV7-8; d_call: -; j_call: TRBJ1-5; cdr3_length: 16; clone_size: once; cdr3_nt: TGTGCCAGCAGCTCCCCCTTGGGGACTAATAATCAGCCCCAGCATTTT; cdr3_aa: CASSSPLGTNNQPQHF
v_call: TRBV7-2; d_call: -; j_call: TRBJ1-3; cdr3_length: 15; clone_size: once; cdr3_nt: TGTGCCAGCAGCTTTATCGAGGGCTCTGGAAACACCATATATTTT; cdr3_aa: CASSFIEGSGNTIYF
v_call: TRBV29-1; d_call: -; j_call: TRBJ1-1; cdr3_length: 11; clone_size: -; cdr3_nt: TGCAGCGCTGGACAACCCCTCGGAGCTTTCTTT; cdr3_aa: CSAGQPLGAFF
v_call: TRBV5-1; d_call: -; j_call: TRBJ2-7; cdr3_length: 13; clone_size: once; cdr3_nt: TGCGCCAGCAGGACCACCGGAGGGGACGAGCAGTACTTC; cdr3_aa: CASRTTGGDEQYF
v_call: TRBV7-2; d_call: -; j_call: TRBJ2-3; cdr3_length: 15; clone_size: -; cdr3_nt: TGTGCCAGCAGCTCGCGACAGGCTCGCACAGATACGCAGTATTTT; cdr3_aa: CASSSRQARTDTQYF
v_call: TRBV3-1/TRBV3-2; d_call: -; j_call: TRBJ2-5; cdr3_length: 12; clone_size: -; cdr3_nt: TGTGCCAGCAGCCGACAACTGAAGACCCAGTACTTC; cdr3_aa: CASSRQLKTQYF
v_call: TRBV12-3/TRBV12-4; d_call: -; j_call: TRBJ1-1; cdr3_length: 13; clone_size: -; cdr3_nt: TGTGCCAGCAGACGCGGGGAAGGAACTGAAGCTTTCTTT; cdr3_aa: CASRRGEGTEAFF
v_call: TRBV2; d_call: -; j_call: TRBJ1-5; cdr3_length: 14; clone_size: -; cdr3_nt: TGTGCCAGCGCGAGGGGAGGGAGCAATCAGCCCCAGCATTTT; cdr3_aa: CASARGGSNQPQHF
v_call: TRBV5-1; d_call: TRBD1; j_call: TRBJ2-3; cdr3_length: 15; clone_size: few; cdr3_nt: TGCGCCAGCAGCCCCAGACAGGGGCAGACAGATACGCAGTATTTT; cdr3_aa: CASSPRQGQTDTQYF
v_call: TRBV19; d_call: TRBD2; j_call: TRBJ2-7; cdr3_length: 13; clone_size: -; cdr3_nt: TGTGCCAGCAGGACTAGCGGGGGCCACGAGCAGTACTTC; cdr3_aa: CASRTSGGHEQYF
v_call: TRBV24-1; d_call: -; j_call: TRBJ2-7; cdr3_length: 11; clone_size: -; cdr3_nt: TGTGCCACCAGTTCTAGGGGCGAGCAGTACTTC; cdr3_aa: CATSSRGEQYF
v_call: TRBV5-6; d_call: TRBD1; j_call: TRBJ2-7; cdr3_length: 15; clone_size: once; cdr3_nt: TGTGCCAGCAGCTACTTCGACAGGGTCTCCTACGAGCAGTACTTC; cdr3_aa: CASSYFDRVSYEQYF
v_call: TRBV5-6; d_call: TRBD2; j_call: TRBJ2-5; cdr3_length: 15; clone_size: -; cdr3_nt: TGTGCCAGCAGCTTTTGGCGGGGGGACCAAGAGACCCAGTACTTC; cdr3_aa: CASSFWRGDQETQYF
v_call: TRBV18; d_call: -; j_call: TRBJ1-2; cdr3_length: 18; clone_size: -; cdr3_nt: TGTGCCAGCTCACCAAACGTAATACGGCCTGGGCCTAATTATGGCTACACCTTC; cdr3_aa: CASSPNVIRPGPNYGYTF
v_call: TRBV24-1; d_call: -; j_call: TRBJ1-2; cdr3_length: 13; clone_size: -; cdr3_nt: TGTGCCACCACTGACGGGAGCCTCTATGGCTACACCTTC; cdr3_aa: CATTDGSLYGYTF
v_call: TRBV7-3; d_call: -; j_call: TRBJ2-6; cdr3_length: 19; clone_size: -; cdr3_nt: TGTGCCAGCAGCCCCCAGGGGAGGGGGTTAGGCTCTGGGGCCAACGTCCTGACTTTC; cdr3_aa: CASSPQGRGLGSGANVLTF
v_call: TRBV5-4; d_call: TRBD2; j_call: TRBJ2-5; cdr3_length: 17; clone_size: -; cdr3_nt: TGTGCCAGCAGCTTCGGGTCGGGGACTAGCGGGGTCGAGACCCAGTACTTC; cdr3_aa: CASSFGSGTSGVETQYF
v_call: TRBV6-5; d_call: -; j_call: TRBJ1-1; cdr3_length: 10; clone_size: -; cdr3_nt: TGTGCCAGCCTCCCGACTGAAGCTTTCTTT; cdr3_aa: CASLPTEAFF
v_call: TRBV21-1; d_call: -; j_call: TRBJ1-2; cdr3_length: 19; clone_size: once; cdr3_nt: TGTGCCACCGGGAGCAGCAAAGAGCCAAGGAACACATATCTTGGAGGCTACACCTTC; cdr3_aa: CATGSSKEPRNTYLGGYTF
v_call: TRBV10-3; d_call: TRBD1; j_call: TRBJ2-1; cdr3_length: 16; clone_size: few; cdr3_nt: TGTGCCATCAGCGAGCCGGGACAGGGGGCATCCAATGAGCAGTTCTTC; cdr3_aa: CAISEPGQGASNEQFF
v_call: TRBV3-1/TRBV3-2; d_call: TRBD2; j_call: TRBJ2-7; cdr3_length: 15; clone_size: -; cdr3_nt: TGTGCCAGCAGCCCTTGGGGGAGGGCCTCCTACGAGCAGTACTTC; cdr3_aa: CASSPWGRASYEQYF
v_call: TRBV7-3; d_call: TRBD2; j_call: TRBJ2-2; cdr3_length: 14; clone_size: -; cdr3_nt: TGTGCCAGCAGCCAGGGACTAGCAACCGGGGAGCTGTTTTTT; cdr3_aa: CASSQGLATGELFF
v_call: TRBV9; d_call: TRBD2; j_call: TRBJ2-1; cdr3_length: 16; clone_size: -; cdr3_nt: TGTGCCAGCAGCCCCGCATTGGGACTAGCCAACAATGAGCAGTTCTTC; cdr3_aa: CASSPALGLANNEQFF
v_call: TRBV23-1; d_call: -; j_call: TRBJ2-7; cdr3_length: 12; clone_size: once; cdr3_nt: TGCGCCAGCAGTAGCGGCTCCTACGAGCAGTACTTC; cdr3_aa: CASSSGSYEQYF
v_call: TRBV7-6; d_call: -; j_call: TRBJ1-3; cdr3_length: 15; clone_size: -; cdr3_nt: TGTGCCAGCAGCTTGGGACTCCCGCCACGGAACACCATATATTTT; cdr3_aa: CASSLGLPPRNTIYF
v_call: TRBV25-1; d_call: TRBD2; j_call: TRBJ2-1; cdr3_length: 14; clone_size: -; cdr3_nt: TGTGCCAGCAGTCGGGGGGTCGTATACAATGAGCAGTTCTTC; cdr3_aa: CASSRGVVYNEQFF
v_call: TRBV5-4; d_call: TRBD1; j_call: TRBJ2-7; cdr3_length: 14; clone_size: few; cdr3_nt: TGTGCCAGCAGCTTGGGACAGGGAGCCTACGAGCAGTACTTC; cdr3_aa: CASSLGQGAYEQYF
v_call: TRBV28; d_call: TRBD1; j_call: TRBJ1-6; cdr3_length: 15; clone_size: -; cdr3_nt: TGTGCCAGCAGTTTACTGGGGACAGGGTCGTCACCCCTCCACTTT; cdr3_aa: CASSLLGTGSSPLHF
v_call: TRBV28; d_call: -; j_call: TRBJ1-3; cdr3_length: 16; clone_size: -; cdr3_nt: TGTGCCAGCAGTTTGGGGGGAGTCCCCTCTGGAAACACCATATATTTT; cdr3_aa: CASSLGGVPSGNTIYF
v_call: TRBV5-1; d_call: -; j_call: TRBJ2-1; cdr3_length: 12; clone_size: -; cdr3_nt: TGCGCCAGCAGCTTGAACCGGGAGAGGCAGTTCTTC; cdr3_aa: CASSLNRERQFF
v_call: TRBV18; d_call: -; j_call: TRBJ2-1; cdr3_length: 14; clone_size: -; cdr3_nt: TGTGCCAGCTCACCACCACTCGACTACAATGAGCAGTTCTTC; cdr3_aa: CASSPPLDYNEQFF